This T cell receptor (beta chain) was sequenced during a study of siplizumab effects on memory and regulatory T cells. Points from the study as a whole: Researchers did not confirm the suppressive function of proliferating Tregs from siplizumab cultures. Tracing alloreactive clones into unstimulated subsets worked for only a minor fraction of them.

Remarks on this clone: Its antigen is not known.

Each sample yielded around 9.6 x 10^4 assayed TCR templates. Only in-frame clones appear in the TCRdb table, and some are missing; sequencing was by immunoSEQ multiplex PCR. The sample comprises around 100,000 clones, about nine tenths of which are singletons, and roughly 2.7% rests with the top ten. V was pared by 0 bases and J by 0 bases, with 9 bases between. The CDR3 spans 15 residues. Germline CDR1 is MNHEY and CDR2 is SVGAGI. The V gene is TRBV6-5, the J gene TRBJ2-7, with D perhaps TRBD1 (6 bases). The sequence came from a human donor in good health. Some clones in this sample may be carry-over from other donors' samples. The sequenced sample was CD4+ T cells sorted from blood. The CDR3 DNA is TGTGCCAGCAGTTACTCGACAGGAAACTCCTACGAGCAGTACTTC. This codes for CASSYSTGNSYEQYF.